Below are 30 T cell receptor beta chains sequenced from a single sample in a study of T cells of healthy individuals. Via MiXCR, TCRdb re-called the 5' RACE reads, giving one row per CDR3 protein. The table includes around 98,000 distinct CDR3 sequences, approximately 18% detected once. All receptors derive from a human donor in good health.

V is TRBV15 and J is TRBJ2-3, with 7 positions matching TRBD1. Judging by the DNA end, TRBJ1-5 fits better; the J call may be wrong. This CDR3 contains 20 residues. Germline-derived CDR1 and CDR2 are LNHNV and YYDKDF (reference sequence). CDR3 amino acids: CATSRDRGSLTSGSRDTQHF. For the CDR3, the DNA is TGTGCCACCAGCAGAGACAGGGGGTCTTTGACTAGCGGGAGTAGGGATACGCAGCATTTT.

This clonotype was seen only once. The gene calls are TRBV5-1 and TRBJ1-1; D perhaps matches TRBD1 (6 bases). The germline gives CDR1 SGHRS, CDR2 YFSETQ. This CDR3 has 13 residues. Trimming left V 4 bases short and J 4 bases short, with 11 bases between. CDR3 region: CASSAAGATEAFF. CDR3 nucleotide sequence: TGCGCCAGCAGCGCGGCGGGGGCCACTGAAGCTTTCTTT.

V is TRBV5-1 and J is TRBJ2-5, with D possibly being TRBD2 (6 bases). The CDR3 covers 13 residues. V lost 7 bases and J lost 0, with 10 bases in between. In germline, CDR1 is SGHRS, CDR2 YFSETQ. Written as DNA, the CDR3 is TGCGCCAGCCGGCGGACTAACCAAGAGACCCAGTACTTC. Translated, it gives CASRRTNQETQYF. Based on the CDR3 plus reference TRBV5-1 and TRBJ2-5, the full variable domain is KAGVTQTPRYLIKTRGQQVTLSCSPISGHRSVSWYQQTPGQGLQFLFEYFSETQRNKGNFPGRFSGRQFSNSRSEMNVSTLELGDSALYLCASRRTNQETQYFGPGTRLLVL.

This clonotype appeared a few times. J is TRBJ2-1 and V is TRBV12-3 or TRBV12-4; 10 bases map to TRBD2. The CDR3 runs 12 residues. The trim removed 3 bases at V and 15 bases at J, leaving 5 bases unmatched. CDR3 DNA: TGTGCCAGCAGTTTCCCGGGACTAGCGCTGTTCTTC. Translating it yields CASSFPGLALFF.

The chain links TRBV28 to TRBJ1-2; D is perhaps TRBD1 (6 bases). CDR3 length: 13 residues. CDR1 MDHEN and CDR2 SYDVKM come from the germline V gene. Trimming took 6 bases from V and 2 from J, leaving 10 bases between them. The CDR3 DNA follows: TGTGCCAGCAGCTGGGGGGCCAACTATGGCTACACCTTC. Its protein is CASSWGANYGYTF.

V is TRBV20-1 and J is TRBJ2-7; D gene unclear. This CDR3 contains 13 residues. Germline CDR1 and CDR2: DFQATT and SNEGSKA (reference sequence). V lost 3 bases and J lost 4, with 13 bases in between. In nucleotides, the CDR3 is TGCAGTGCTAGCCGGCCGTACTTATACGAGCAGTACTTC. Translation gives CSASRPYLYEQYF.

This clonotype was recorded a few times. V usage is TRBV20-1 and J usage is TRBJ2-1, with D hard to call. Germline-derived CDR1 and CDR2 are DFQATT and SNEGSKA (reference sequence). The CDR3 has 15 residues. V lost 1 base to trimming and J lost 5 bases, with 15 bases between them. The CDR3 here is CSARGANPGHNEQFF. The CDR3 bases are TGCAGTGCTAGAGGTGCAAACCCAGGTCACAATGAGCAGTTCTTC.

CDR3 DNA: TGTGCCAGCAGTTACACCCCGAACACTGAAGCTTTCTTT. Its protein product is CASSYTPNTEAFF. The chain uses TRBV6-5 and TRBJ1-1; D is ambiguous. The CDR3 spans 13 residues. Germline CDR1 reads MNHEY; CDR2 reads SVGAGI. The V end lost 2 bases, the J end lost 1 base, and 5 bases lay between the germline ends.

This chain joins TRBV7-2 and TRBJ2-3, with a tentative D call TRBD2 (6 bases). Between the trimmed V and J ends, which lost 1 base and 6 bases, there was a span of 17 bases. The CDR3 is 16 residues long. Germline V lookup: CDR1 SGHTA, CDR2 FQGNSA. CDR3 DNA sequence: TGTGCCAGCAGCTTAGTAGGGGCTAGCGTGAGGGATACGCAGTATTTT. It codes for CASSLVGASVRDTQYF.

This clonotype showed up many times. The chain employs TRBV15 and TRBJ2-7, with 7 nucleotides matching TRBD1. V gave up 0 bases and J gave up 5 bases; unmatched junction bases: 10. The CDR3 consists of 16 residues. Germline assignment: CDR1 LNHNV and CDR2 YYDKDF (reference sequence). The CDR3 is CATSRDSPDREHEQYF. As DNA, the CDR3 is TGTGCCACCAGCAGAGACTCGCCTGACAGGGAGCACGAGCAGTACTTC.

This clonotype has only a few counts. V is TRBV20-1 and J is TRBJ2-3, with a possible D match to TRBD2 (7 bases). Germline values: CDR1 DFQATT, CDR2 SNEGSKA (reference sequence). Trimming pared 3 bases from V and 0 bases from J, leaving 13 bases between. The CDR3 length is 15 residues. CDR3 residues: CSASWRGPSTDTQYF. The CDR3 coding sequence is TGCAGTGCTAGTTGGCGGGGGCCTAGCACAGATACGCAGTATTTT.

This clonotype was detected a few times. This sequence joins TRBV4-2 and TRBJ2-1; 14 bases line up with TRBD2. The CDR3 contains 16 residues. Germline V CDR1 and CDR2: LGHNA, YNFKEQ. Unmatched junction bases numbered 6, after V lost 4 bases and J lost 7 bases. The DNA of the CDR3 is TGTGCCAGCAGCCGAACCGGGACTAGCGGGGGTAATGAGCAGTTCTTC. Protein product: CASSRTGTSGGNEQFF.

This clonotype has a handful of counts. This chain joins TRBV3-1 and TRBJ2-5, with D hard to call. CDR3 length: 12 amino acids. Germline values: CDR1 LGHDT, CDR2 YNNKEL (reference sequence). Trimming removed 2 bases from V and 5 bases from J, with 6 bases in between. The CDR3 region has the DNA TGTGCCAGCAGCCAAACAGCGGAGACCCAGTACTTC. Its translation is CASSQTAETQYF.

The genes are TRBV20-1 and TRBJ1-6, with 8 bases matching TRBD1. The germline CDR1 and CDR2 sequences are DFQATT and SNEGSKA (reference sequence). The ends lost 5 bases at V and 5 bases at J; junction bases unmatched: 8. The CDR3 loop spans 15 amino acids. The CDR3 spells CSASDGQGDNSPLHF. DNA for the CDR3: TGCAGTGCTTCAGACGGACAGGGTGATAATTCACCCCTCCACTTT.

V usage is TRBV20-1 and J usage is TRBJ2-5; 8 bases are a match to TRBD2. Losses at the gene ends were 0 bases for V and 5 bases for J; bases not matched to a gene: 11. CDR1 DFQATT and CDR2 SNEGSKA come from the germline V gene (reference sequence). The CDR3 runs to 16 residues. CDR3 loop: CSARDSSGKIWETQYF. CDR3 coding DNA: TGCAGTGCTAGAGACAGTAGCGGGAAGATCTGGGAGACCCAGTACTTC.

This clonotype appeared many times. The rearrangement joins TRBV7-9 to TRBJ2-3, with 7 bases identical to TRBD1. The V and J ends lost 5 bases and 1 base, in that order; junction bases with no gene match: 9. The V gene's germline CDR1 is SEHNR and CDR2 FQNEAQ (reference sequence). CDR3 length equals 16 residues. As DNA, the CDR3 is TGTGCCAGCAGCCCGGGACAGACCCACGGCACAGATACGCAGTATTTT. Translation: CASSPGQTHGTDTQYF.

This clonotype was counted at least ten times. The V and J genes are TRBV6-5 and TRBJ1-6; D perhaps matches TRBD1 (6 bases). Trimming removed 10 bases at V and 7 bases at J, with 14 bases between. The CDR3 length is 13 residues. CDR1 MNHEY and CDR2 SVGAGI come from the germline V gene. The chain's CDR3 is CATGGGFNSPLHF. CDR3 nucleotide sequence: TGTGCCACCGGAGGGGGTTTCAATTCACCCCTCCACTTT.

This chain uses TRBV28 with TRBJ1-1; D is uncertain. Trimming pared 6 bases from V and 3 bases from J, leaving 5 bases between. The CDR3 consists of 11 residues. The germline V gene has CDR1 MDHEN and CDR2 SYDVKM. CDR3 sequence reads: CASRRDTEAFF. Here the CDR3 DNA reads TGTGCCAGCAGAAGGGACACTGAAGCTTTCTTT.

This clonotype was recorded at least ten times. The rearrangement uses TRBV29-1 and TRBJ2-5; D uncertain. Trimming removed 7 bases at V and 1 base at J, with 16 bases between. The CDR3 has 14 amino acids. Germline values: CDR1 SQVTM, CDR2 ANQGSEA. CDR3 amino acids: CSAPGPSTQETQYF. The CDR3 nucleotides are TGCAGCGCCCCCGGCCCGTCAACCCAAGAGACCCAGTACTTC.

In its sample, this clonotype was seen a few times. The rearrangement links TRBV28 to TRBJ2-7; no definite D call. Per the germline V gene, CDR1 is MDHEN and CDR2 is SYDVKM. The CDR3 totals 12 residues. The V end was cut by 8 bases, the J end by 6 bases, with 14 bases between. CDR3 protein: CASVTHPGEQYF. In DNA form, the CDR3 reads TGTGCCAGCGTGACTCACCCCGGCGAGCAGTACTTC.

The CDR3 region is CSANTGTVNQPQHF. The CDR3 DNA reads TGCAGTGCCAACACCGGGACGGTCAATCAGCCCCAGCATTTT. The V and J genes are TRBV20-1 and TRBJ1-5; weak D call: TRBD1 (5 bases). V was trimmed by 6 bases and J by 3 bases, leaving 15 bases between them. CDR3 length: 14 residues. The V gene's germline CDR1 is DFQATT and CDR2 SNEGSKA (reference sequence).

The sample holds a few counts of this clonotype. This chain joins TRBV7-9 and TRBJ1-2; the match to TRBD1 covers 8 bases. V was pared by 2 bases and J by 5 bases, with 7 bases of the junction left unmatched. Germline V gene sequence: CDR1 SEHNR, CDR2 FQNEAQ (reference sequence). The CDR3 length is 15 residues. The CDR3 spells CASSLTGTGLYGYTF. CDR3 bases: TGTGCCAGCAGCTTAACCGGGACAGGACTATATGGCTACACCTTC.

This clonotype showed up many times. This chain uses TRBV2 with TRBJ2-7; 11 bases are shared with TRBD2. Per germline, CDR1 SNHLY and CDR2 FYNNEI. With 6 bases clipped from V and 3 bases from J, the junction kept 4 bases outside the gene matches. The CDR3 is 14 residues long. The CDR3 bases are TGTGCCAGCAGAGGAACTAGCGGGGGCTACGAGCAGTACTTC. It codes for CASRGTSGGYEQYF.

The CDR3 reads CASSILGGAETQYF. In DNA form, the CDR3 reads TGTGCCAGTAGTATCTTAGGTGGGGCCGAGACCCAGTACTTC. V and J are TRBV19 and TRBJ2-5, with D tentatively TRBD1 (5 bases). CDR3 length: 14 amino acids. Germline-derived CDR1 and CDR2 are LNHDA and SQIVND (reference sequence). The V and J ends lost 3 bases and 5 bases respectively, with 13 bases between them.

This clonotype has a handful of counts. Here the CDR3 reads CASRKTGVWDEQYF. The CDR3, as DNA: TGTGCCAGCCGTAAGACAGGGGTATGGGACGAGCAGTACTTC. The V gene is TRBV2, the J gene TRBJ2-7; 8 nucleotides line up with TRBD1. Trimming at V came to 8 bases and at J to 5 bases, leaving 11 bases not matched to a gene. Germline lookup yields CDR1 SNHLY and CDR2 FYNNEI. The CDR3 has 14 amino acids.

The table lists this clonotype with a few counts. The rearrangement links TRBV6-2 or TRBV6-3 to TRBJ2-5, with D perhaps TRBD1 or TRBD2 (5 bases each). The CDR3 is made up of 15 amino acids. Germline assignment: CDR1 MNHEY and CDR2 SVGEGT. Trimming took 7 bases from V and 0 from J, leaving 15 bases between them. The CDR3 nucleotides are TGTGCCAGCAAGGAGTACCGGGGCGACCAAGAGACCCAGTACTTC. This sequence encodes CASKEYRGDQETQYF.

This clonotype turned up a few times. This rearrangement joins TRBV4-3 to TRBJ2-2; D is possibly TRBD2 (6 bases). The CDR3 is 14 amino acids. Per germline, CDR1 LGHNA and CDR2 YSLEER. The V end lost 3 bases, the J end lost 6 bases, and 11 bases lay between the germline ends. The CDR3 reads CASSHRLGAGELFF. Here the CDR3 DNA reads TGCGCCAGCAGCCACCGACTAGGGGCCGGGGAGCTGTTTTTT.

This clonotype was detected ten times or more. For the CDR3, the DNA is TGTGCCAGCAGCTCCAGGGAAATCTCAGAGACCCAGTACTTC. It specifies CASSSREISETQYF. The chain uses TRBV7-6 and TRBJ2-5, with TRBD1 as a possible D gene (5 bases). Germline CDR1 SGHVS, CDR2 FNYEAQ. V lost 4 bases to trimming and J lost 4 bases, with 13 bases between them. The CDR3 sequence is 14 residues long.

This clonotype has a count of ten or more. The CDR3 protein is CASSATGTDSNQPQHF. CDR3 DNA: TGTGCCAGCAGCGCAACCGGGACAGATAGCAATCAGCCCCAGCATTTT. The chain is built from TRBV9 and TRBJ1-5; the match to TRBD1 covers 7 bases. V shed 3 bases, J shed 0 bases, and the junction held 6 bases outside the gene matches. The CDR3 loop spans 16 amino acids. Germline assignment: CDR1 SGDLS and CDR2 YYNGEE.

This chain joins TRBV13 and TRBJ1-1; a possible D gene is TRBD1 (6 bases). The CDR3 has 13 amino acids. Germline lookup yields CDR1 PRHDT and CDR2 FYEKMQ (reference sequence). V was trimmed by 4 bases and J by 1 base, leaving 7 bases between them. CDR3 in amino acids: CASSSTGNTEAFF. In nucleotides, the CDR3 is TGTGCCAGCAGCTCGACAGGGAACACTGAAGCTTTCTTT. Using reference TRBV13 and TRBJ1-1 for the parts outside the CDR3, the full variable domain is AAGVIQSPRHLIKEKRETATLKCYPIPRHDTVYWYQQGPGQDPQFLISFYEKMQSDKGSIPDRFSAQQFSDYHSELNMSSLELGDSALYFCASSSTGNTEAFFGQGTRLTVV.